This T cell receptor beta chain was recovered during a study of shared clonotypes between healthy human individuals. Trimming stripped 4 bases from V and 7 bases from J, with 22 bases between. CDR1 is SGHRS, CDR2 YFSETQ, per germline. CDR3 length: 16 amino acids. The repertoire was sequenced with immunoSEQ multiplex PCR; TCRdb's copy has only in-frame clones and lacks some. The data show about 2.3 million clones, more than 80% seen once. The J gene is TRBJ2-3, the V gene TRBV5-1; possibly TRBD1 or TRBD2 for D (5 bases each). Sequencing was done on a sample of naive CD4+ T cells from PBMCs. The sample's subset: CD45RA+ positively selected. The sequence was collected from a man aged 18 to 29 in good health. Some clones in this sample may be carry-over from other donors' samples. DNA for the CDR3: TGCGCCAGCAGCCCGGTGGCTAGGGGCGGGTGGAATACGCAGTATTTT. This gives the protein CASSPVARGGWNTQYF.